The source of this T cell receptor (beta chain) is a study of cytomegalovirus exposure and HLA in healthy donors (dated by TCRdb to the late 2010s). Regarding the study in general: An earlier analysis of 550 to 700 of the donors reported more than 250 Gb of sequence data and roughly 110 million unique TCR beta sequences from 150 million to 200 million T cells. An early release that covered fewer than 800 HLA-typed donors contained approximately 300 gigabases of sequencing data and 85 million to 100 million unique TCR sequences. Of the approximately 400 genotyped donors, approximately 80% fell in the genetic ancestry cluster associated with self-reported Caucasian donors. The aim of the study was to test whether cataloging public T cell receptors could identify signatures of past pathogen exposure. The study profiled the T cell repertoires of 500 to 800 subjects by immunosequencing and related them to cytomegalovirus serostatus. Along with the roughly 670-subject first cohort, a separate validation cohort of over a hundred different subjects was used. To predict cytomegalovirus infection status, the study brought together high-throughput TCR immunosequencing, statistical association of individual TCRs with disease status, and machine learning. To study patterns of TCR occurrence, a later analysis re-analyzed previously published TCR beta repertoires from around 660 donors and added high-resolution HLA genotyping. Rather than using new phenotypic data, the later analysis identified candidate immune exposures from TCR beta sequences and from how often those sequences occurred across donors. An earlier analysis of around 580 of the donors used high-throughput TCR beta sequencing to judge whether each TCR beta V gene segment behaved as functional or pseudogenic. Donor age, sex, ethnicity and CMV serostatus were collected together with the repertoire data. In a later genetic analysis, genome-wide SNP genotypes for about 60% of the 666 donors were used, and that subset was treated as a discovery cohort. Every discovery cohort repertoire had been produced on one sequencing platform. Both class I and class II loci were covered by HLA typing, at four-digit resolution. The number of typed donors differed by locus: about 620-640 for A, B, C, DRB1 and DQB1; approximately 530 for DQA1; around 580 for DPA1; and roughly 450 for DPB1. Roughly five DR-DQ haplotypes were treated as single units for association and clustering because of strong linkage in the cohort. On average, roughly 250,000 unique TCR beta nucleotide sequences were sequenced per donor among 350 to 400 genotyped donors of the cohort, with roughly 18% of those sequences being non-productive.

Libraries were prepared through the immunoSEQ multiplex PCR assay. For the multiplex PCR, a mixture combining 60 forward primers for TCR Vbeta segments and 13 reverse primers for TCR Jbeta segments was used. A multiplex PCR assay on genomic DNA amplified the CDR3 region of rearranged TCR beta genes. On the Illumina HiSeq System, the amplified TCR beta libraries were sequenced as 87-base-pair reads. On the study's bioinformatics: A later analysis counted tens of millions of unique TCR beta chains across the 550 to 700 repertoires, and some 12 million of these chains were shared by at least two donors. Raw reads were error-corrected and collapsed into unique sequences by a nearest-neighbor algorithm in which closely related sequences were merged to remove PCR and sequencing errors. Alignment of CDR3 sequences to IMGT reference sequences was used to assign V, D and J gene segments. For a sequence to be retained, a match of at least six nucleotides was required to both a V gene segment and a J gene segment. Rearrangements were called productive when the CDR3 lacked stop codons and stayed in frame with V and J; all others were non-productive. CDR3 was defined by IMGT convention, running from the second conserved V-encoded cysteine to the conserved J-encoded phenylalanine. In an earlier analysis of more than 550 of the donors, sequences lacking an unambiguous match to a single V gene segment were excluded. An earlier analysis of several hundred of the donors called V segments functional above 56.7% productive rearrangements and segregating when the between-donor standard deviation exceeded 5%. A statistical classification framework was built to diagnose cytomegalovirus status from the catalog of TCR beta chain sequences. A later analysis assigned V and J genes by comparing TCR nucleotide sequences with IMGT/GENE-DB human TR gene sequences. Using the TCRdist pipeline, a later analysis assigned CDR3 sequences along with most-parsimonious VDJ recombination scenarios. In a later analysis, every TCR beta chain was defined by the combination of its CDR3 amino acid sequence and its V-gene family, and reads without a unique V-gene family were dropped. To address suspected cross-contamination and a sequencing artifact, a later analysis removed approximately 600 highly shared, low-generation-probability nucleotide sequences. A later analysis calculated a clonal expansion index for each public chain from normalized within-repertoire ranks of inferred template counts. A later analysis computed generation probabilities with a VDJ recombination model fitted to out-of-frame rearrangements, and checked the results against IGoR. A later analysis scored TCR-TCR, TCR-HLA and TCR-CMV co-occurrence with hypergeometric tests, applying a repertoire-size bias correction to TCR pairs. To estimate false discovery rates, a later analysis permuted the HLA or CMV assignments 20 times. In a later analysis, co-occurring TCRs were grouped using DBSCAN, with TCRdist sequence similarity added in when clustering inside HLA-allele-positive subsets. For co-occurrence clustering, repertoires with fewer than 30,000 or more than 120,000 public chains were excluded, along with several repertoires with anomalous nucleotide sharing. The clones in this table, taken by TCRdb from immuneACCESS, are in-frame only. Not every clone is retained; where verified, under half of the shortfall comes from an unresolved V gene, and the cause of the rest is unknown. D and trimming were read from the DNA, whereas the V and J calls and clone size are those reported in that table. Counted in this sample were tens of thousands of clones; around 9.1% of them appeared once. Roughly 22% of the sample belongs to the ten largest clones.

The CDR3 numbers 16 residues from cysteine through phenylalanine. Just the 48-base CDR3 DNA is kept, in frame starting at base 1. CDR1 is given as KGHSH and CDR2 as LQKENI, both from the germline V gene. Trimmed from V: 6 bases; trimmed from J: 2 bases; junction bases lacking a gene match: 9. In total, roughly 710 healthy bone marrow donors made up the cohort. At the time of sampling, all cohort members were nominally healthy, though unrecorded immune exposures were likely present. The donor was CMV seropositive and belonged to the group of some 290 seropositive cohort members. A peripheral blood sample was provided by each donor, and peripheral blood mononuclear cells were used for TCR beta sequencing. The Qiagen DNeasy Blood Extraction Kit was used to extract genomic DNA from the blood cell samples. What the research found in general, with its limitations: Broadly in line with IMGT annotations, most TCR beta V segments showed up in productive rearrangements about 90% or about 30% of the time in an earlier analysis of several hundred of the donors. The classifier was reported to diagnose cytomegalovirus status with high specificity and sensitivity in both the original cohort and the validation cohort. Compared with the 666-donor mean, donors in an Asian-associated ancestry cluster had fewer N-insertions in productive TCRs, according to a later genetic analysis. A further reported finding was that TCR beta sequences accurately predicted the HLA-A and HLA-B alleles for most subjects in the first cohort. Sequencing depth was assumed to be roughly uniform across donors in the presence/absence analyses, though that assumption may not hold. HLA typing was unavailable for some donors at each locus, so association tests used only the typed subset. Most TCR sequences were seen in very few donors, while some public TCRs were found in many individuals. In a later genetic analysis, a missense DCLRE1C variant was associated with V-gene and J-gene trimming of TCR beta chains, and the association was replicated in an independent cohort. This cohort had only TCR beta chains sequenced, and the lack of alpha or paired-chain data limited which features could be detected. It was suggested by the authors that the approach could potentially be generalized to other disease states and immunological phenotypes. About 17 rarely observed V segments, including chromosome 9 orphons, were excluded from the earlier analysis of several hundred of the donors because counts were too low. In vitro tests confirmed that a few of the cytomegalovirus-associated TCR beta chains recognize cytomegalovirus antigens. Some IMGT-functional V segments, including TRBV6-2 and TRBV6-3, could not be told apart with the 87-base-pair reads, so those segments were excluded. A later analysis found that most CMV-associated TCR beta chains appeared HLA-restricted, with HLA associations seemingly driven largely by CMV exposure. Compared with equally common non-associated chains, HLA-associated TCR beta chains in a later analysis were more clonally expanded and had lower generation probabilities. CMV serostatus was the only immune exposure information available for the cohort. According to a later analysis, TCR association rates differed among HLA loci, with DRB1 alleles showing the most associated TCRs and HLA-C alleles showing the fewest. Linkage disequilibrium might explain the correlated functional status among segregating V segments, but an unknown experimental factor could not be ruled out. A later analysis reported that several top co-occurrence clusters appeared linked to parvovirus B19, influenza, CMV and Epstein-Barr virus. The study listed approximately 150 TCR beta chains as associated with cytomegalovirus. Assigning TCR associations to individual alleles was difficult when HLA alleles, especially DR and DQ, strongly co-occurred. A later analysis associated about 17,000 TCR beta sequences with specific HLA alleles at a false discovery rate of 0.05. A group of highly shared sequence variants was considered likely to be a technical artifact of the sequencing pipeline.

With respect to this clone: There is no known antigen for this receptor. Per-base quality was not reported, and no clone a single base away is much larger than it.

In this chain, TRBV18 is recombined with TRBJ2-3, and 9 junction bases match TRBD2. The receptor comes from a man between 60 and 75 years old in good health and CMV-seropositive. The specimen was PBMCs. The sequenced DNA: TGTGCCAGCTCGTCAGGAGCGGGGGGTAACACAGATACGCAGTATTTT. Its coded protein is CASSSGAGGNTDTQYF.